This T cell receptor beta chain was retrieved from a study of blood T cells in healthy people across ages. Findings and caveats of the study: The fall in TCR beta diversity per million T cells was roughly linear with age.

Regarding this clonotype: Its antigen is not identified.

Trimming at V came to 6 bases and at J to 6 bases, leaving 8 bases not matched to a gene. CDR3 length: 13 residues. Germline CDR1 reads SQVTM; CDR2 reads ANQGSEA. A J-beta primer mix and a sample-barcoded 5' primer were used in a second PCR of about 6 to 12 cycles. TCRdb redid the calling of the 5' RACE reads with MiXCR, one entry per CDR3 protein. The sample gives hundreds of thousands of distinct CDR3 sequences, approximately 29% of which show up once; approximately 15% is in the top ten. What was sequenced was blood. This sequence originates from a woman older than 75 in good health. This chain links TRBV29-1 with TRBJ1-5; TRBD1 aligns across 7 bases. CDR3 region: CSVAQGDGQPQHF. CDR3 in DNA: TGCAGCGTCGCGCAGGGGGACGGTCAGCCCCAGCATTTT.